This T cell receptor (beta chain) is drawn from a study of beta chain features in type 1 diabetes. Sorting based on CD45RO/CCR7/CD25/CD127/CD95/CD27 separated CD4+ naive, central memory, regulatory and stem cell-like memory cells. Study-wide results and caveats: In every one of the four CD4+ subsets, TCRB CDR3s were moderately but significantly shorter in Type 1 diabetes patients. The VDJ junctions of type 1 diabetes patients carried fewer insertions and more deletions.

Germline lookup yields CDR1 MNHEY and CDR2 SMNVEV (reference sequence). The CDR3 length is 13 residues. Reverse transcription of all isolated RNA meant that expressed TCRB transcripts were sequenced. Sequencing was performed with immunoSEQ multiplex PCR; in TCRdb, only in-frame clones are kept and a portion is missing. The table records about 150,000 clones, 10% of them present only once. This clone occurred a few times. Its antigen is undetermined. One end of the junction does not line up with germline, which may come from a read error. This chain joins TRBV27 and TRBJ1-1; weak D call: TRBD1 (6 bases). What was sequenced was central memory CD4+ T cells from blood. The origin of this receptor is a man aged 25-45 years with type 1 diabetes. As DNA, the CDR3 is TGTGCCAGCAGCGCAGGGGTGAAGACTGAAGCTTTCTTT. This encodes CASSAGVKTEAFF.